In its sample, the clone carrying this T cell receptor (beta chain) was seen once. Per germline, CDR1 SQVTM and CDR2 ANQGSEA. The CDR3 contains 14 residues. V was pared by 4 bases and J by 4 bases, with 9 bases of the junction left unmatched. This sample was taken from a study of shared clonotypes between healthy human individuals. Sequenced by immunoSEQ multiplex PCR; TCRdb stores in-frame clones only, minus some. The profile shows roughly 2.2 million clones, roughly 92% of them singletons. The sequence was collected from a young man in good health. Some clones in this sample may be carry-over from other donors' samples. The chain couples TRBV29-1 to TRBJ2-5; 7 positions agree with TRBD2. The sequenced sample consisted of naive CD4+ T cells from PBMCs. The subset: CD45RA+ positively selected. CDR3 nucleotides: TGCAGCGTTGTTTCCGGGGAGGGAGGAGAGACCCAGTACTTC. The encoded protein is CSVVSGEGGETQYF.